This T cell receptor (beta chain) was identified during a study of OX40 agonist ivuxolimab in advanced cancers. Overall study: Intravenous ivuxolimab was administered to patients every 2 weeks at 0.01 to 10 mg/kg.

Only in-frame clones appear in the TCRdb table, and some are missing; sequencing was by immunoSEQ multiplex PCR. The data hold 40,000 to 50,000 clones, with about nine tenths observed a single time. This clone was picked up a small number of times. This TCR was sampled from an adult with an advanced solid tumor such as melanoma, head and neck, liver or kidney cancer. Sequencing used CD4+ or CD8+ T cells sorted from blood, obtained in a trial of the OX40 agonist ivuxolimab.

CDR3 DNA sequence: TGTGCCACCAGTCTTACGTCCAATTCACCCCTCCACTTT. It specifies CATSLTSNSPLHF. The chain links TRBV15 to TRBJ1-6; D remains ambiguous. The CDR3 covers 13 residues. From germline, CDR1 is LNHNV and CDR2 YYDKDF (reference sequence). Trimming removed 6 bases from V and 7 bases from J, with 10 bases in between.